What follows are 2 T cell receptor beta chains derived from one specimen sequenced in a study of shared T cell receptors in the human thymus (dated by TCRdb to the early 2020s). Libraries were built with the immunoSEQ multiplex PCR assay. TCRdb mirrors the immuneACCESS table, restricted to in-frame sequences. Some clones are absent from its copies; in checked studies, under half trace to an unresolved V gene, and the reason for the others is unknown. The sample table lists hundreds of thousands of clones, 70% to 90% of them with a count of one. The top ten hold about 0.011% of the sample. These data also formed part of another study, on human thymus T cells.

The sequenced sample was thymocytes. The source is a girl under two years old with a congenital heart defect. Donor details come from another sample of the same person, matched by shared clones.

This clone was found once. The CDR3 spells CASSRRTGGSYGYTF. CDR3 nucleotide sequence: TGTGCCAGCAGCCGCCGGACAGGGGGATCCTATGGCTACACCTTC. The chain combines TRBV5-6 with TRBJ1-2; TRBD1 agrees at 10 bases. The CDR3 extends over 15 amino acids. The V gene's germline CDR1 is SGHDT and CDR2 YYEEEE. V shed 4 bases, J shed 4 bases, and the junction held 7 bases outside the gene matches.

J is TRBJ2-7 and V is TRBV2; D perhaps matches TRBD1 (5 bases). The germline CDR1 and CDR2 sequences are SNHLY and FYNNEI. The V end was cut by 6 bases, the J end by 2 bases, with 17 bases between. The CDR3 runs 15 residues. In DNA, the CDR3 is TGTGCCAGCAGGGGTCCGACAGTATCAACCTACGAGCAGTACTTC. The encoded protein is CASRGPTVSTYEQYF.